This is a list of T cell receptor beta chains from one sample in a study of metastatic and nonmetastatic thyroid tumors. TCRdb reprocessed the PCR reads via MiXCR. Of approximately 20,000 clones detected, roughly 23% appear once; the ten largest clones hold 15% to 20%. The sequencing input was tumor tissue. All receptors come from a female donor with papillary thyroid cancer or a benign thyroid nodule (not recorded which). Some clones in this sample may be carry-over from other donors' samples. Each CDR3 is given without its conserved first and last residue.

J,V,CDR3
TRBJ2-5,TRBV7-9,ASSLPGEETQY
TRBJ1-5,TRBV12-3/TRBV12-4,ASSGGGGQPQH
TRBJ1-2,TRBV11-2,AGSLELGTDLGWRGYT
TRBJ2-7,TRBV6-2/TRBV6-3,AISLDIAYEQY
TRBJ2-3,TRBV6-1,ASSSRDRQRDTQY
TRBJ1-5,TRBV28,ASSQRAPGRQPQH
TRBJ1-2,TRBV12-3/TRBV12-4,ASSPTSDINYGYT
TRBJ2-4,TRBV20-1,SAPNYKKRDIQY
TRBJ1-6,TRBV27,ASSLIGSSYNSPLH
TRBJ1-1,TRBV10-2,ASTAGRDEAF
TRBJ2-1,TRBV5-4,ASSLRGLASDEQF
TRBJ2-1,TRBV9,ASSSPGLGIREQF
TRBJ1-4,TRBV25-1,ASSEATTGQEKLF
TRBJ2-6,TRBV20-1,SATTGAGANVLT
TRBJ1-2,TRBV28,ASITRILAGRWSNYGYT
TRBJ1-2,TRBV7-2,ASSTGADYGYT
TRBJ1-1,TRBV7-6,ASSLNRIMNTEAF
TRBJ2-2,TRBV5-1,ASSLYRELF
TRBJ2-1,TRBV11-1,ASSFSGRRSGEQF
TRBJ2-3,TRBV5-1,ASRPTGSKGATQY
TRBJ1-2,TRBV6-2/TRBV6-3,ASSQVSNYGYT
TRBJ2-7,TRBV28,ASSPRGLAASYEQY
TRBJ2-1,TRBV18,ASSPPLPGRTSGYEQF
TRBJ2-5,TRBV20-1,SARDGTRDWETQY
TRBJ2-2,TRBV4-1,ASSQAAGELF
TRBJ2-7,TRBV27,ASRKRSRGVDEQY
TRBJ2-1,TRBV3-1,ASSQGRTTTNEQF
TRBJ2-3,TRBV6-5,ASSYTGQGTDTQY
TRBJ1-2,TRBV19,ASRTDRGVGGYT
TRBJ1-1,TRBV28,ASSLPGTGALEAF
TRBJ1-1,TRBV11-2,ASSFRTGGQTEAF
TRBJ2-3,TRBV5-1,ASSWTGGDTQY
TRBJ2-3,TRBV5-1,ASSTAATDTQY
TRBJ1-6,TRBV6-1,ASSEKNNSPLH
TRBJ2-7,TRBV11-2,ASRAGQGFGYYEQY
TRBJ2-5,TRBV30,AWKGGGSWETQY
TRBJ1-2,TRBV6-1,ASSKGRRDYGYT
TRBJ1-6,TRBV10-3,AIRGQAGSPLH
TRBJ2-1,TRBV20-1,SARSRLAGVGSSYNEQF
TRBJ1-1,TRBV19,ASSIPEMNTEAF
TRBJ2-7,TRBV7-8,ASSLVGGSGSLHYEQY
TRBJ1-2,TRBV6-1,ASAPGQNYGYT
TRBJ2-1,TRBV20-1,SASGGQGSYNEQF
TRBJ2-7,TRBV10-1,ASSESSSCRRYEQY
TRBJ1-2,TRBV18,ASSPDRMDGYT
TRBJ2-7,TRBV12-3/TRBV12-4,ASSLRGEQY
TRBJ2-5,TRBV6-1,ASSFWQGAKETQY
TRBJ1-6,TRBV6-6,ASSYVTGVTANSPLH
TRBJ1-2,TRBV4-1,ASSQPGDLGLGYT
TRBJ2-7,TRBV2,ASRQSPYEQY
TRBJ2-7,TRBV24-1,ATSDPGTGTYEQY
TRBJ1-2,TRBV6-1,ASRRGFNYGYT